These T cell receptor beta chains were read from a single sample in a study of T cells in Graves' hyperthyroidism and ophthalmopathy. TCRdb redid the calling of the multiplex PCR reads with MiXCR, one entry per CDR3 protein. The sample records some 510,000 distinct CDR3 sequences, roughly 50% being singletons. The sequenced material came from peripheral blood or thyroid tissue (not recorded which). The origin of the receptors is a woman aged 18 to 35 with Graves' hyperthyroidism. CDR3s include the opening cysteine and the closing phenylalanine or tryptophan. Fields, in order: J gene, V gene, CDR3 protein.

TRBJ2-5 TRBV6-6 CASSYSRGQAERETQYF
TRBJ1-3 TRBV11-3 CASSSAFSSGNTIYF
TRBJ2-5 TRBV24-1 CATSDRGQGGETQYF
TRBJ2-6 TRBV7-9 CASSSGTASSGANVLTF
TRBJ1-2 TRBV25-1 CASSLRRTAHNYGYTF
TRBJ1-6 TRBV7-9 CASSPNDRVNSPLHF
TRBJ1-2 TRBV18 CASSPGNSYYGYTF
TRBJ2-7 TRBV7-9 CASSLISAASYEQYF
TRBJ2-7 TRBV7-2 CASSQRTGSAYEQYF
TRBJ2-5 TRBV11-2 CASSHEVEETQYF
TRBJ2-7 TRBV7-9 CASSPTGPYEQYF
TRBJ2-7 TRBV7-7 CASSLEAGGSYEQYF
TRBJ2-6 TRBV14 CASSQVDPGANVLTF
TRBJ2-2 TRBV10-3 CAISGTGNSGNTGELFF
TRBJ1-1 TRBV2 CASTEGETEAFF
TRBJ1-1 TRBV29-1 CSVGGRGAEAFF
TRBJ2-7 TRBV20-1 CSARGTGTTGTEQYF
TRBJ2-7 TRBV7-2 CASKEGGLREQYF
TRBJ1-1 TRBV29-1 CSVVQGAGGSAFF
TRBJ1-1 TRBV12-3/TRBV12-4 CASSFQRMNTEAFF
TRBJ2-7 TRBV20-1 CSATGGQDEQYF
TRBJ2-5 TRBV7-8 CARDHNRAFQETQYF
TRBJ2-7 TRBV20-1 CSVRPSLNSYEQYF